This T cell receptor (beta chain) was observed in a study of T cell responses to AZD1222 COVID-19 vaccine (dated by TCRdb to the early 2020s). Some background on the complete study: TCR sequencing covered some 240 trial participants: 200 to 220 given two doses of AZD1222 and approximately 26 given two doses of MenACWY control vaccine. Trial participants were enrolled by age into subgroups of 18-55, 56-69 and 70-plus years, and around 140, 26 and 57 TCR-sequenced participants, respectively, were included in these subgroups.

Sample time point, as interpreted from the label and publication: about 28 days (+/-7) after the second vaccine dose. AZD1222 recipients given second doses at about 4 weeks or at about 12 weeks were pooled, since spike-specific TCR depth and breadth were not found to differ between the two schedules. Vaccinee samples were obtained from the UK trials COV001 and COV002, which included a single-blind randomized controlled phase 2/3 trial of AZD1222 (ChAdOx1 nCoV-19) in healthy adults. Trial participant PBMC samples were collected at day 0 and day 28 after the second dose for TCRbeta chain sequencing. A word on this clone: Its antigen target is currently unknown. Base-call qualities are not available, and no considerably larger clone is one nucleotide away.

The CDR3 regions of human TCRbeta chains were analyzed by immunosequencing. The published analysis was carried out like this. TCRs in the repertoires were compared against a reference library of SARS-CoV-2-specific TCRs that had been generated with the MIRA antigen-specificity platform. Breadth meant the fraction of unique TCRs that were SARS-CoV-2-associated, whereas depth meant the fraction of total T cells that were SARS-CoV-2-associated. Each spike-specific TCR was assigned to its reactive spike region and to a CD4 or CD8 class using the MIRA data. Log10-transformed breadth and depth values were compared by one-way ANOVA with Sidak's multiple comparisons tests. The immuneACCESS repertoire file appears here via TCRdb, limited to in-frame rearrangements. These files lack a portion of the clones; in checked studies, under half of the deficit traces to unresolved V genes, and the cause of the others is not known. The D gene and trimming were derived from the DNA, and the V and J assignments and clone size from that table. In this sample the table shows about 74,000 clones, approximately 89% of which occur a single time. The top ten clonotypes cover roughly 8% of the sample.

General study outcomes and caveats: Conclusions about previously exposed vaccinees are limited, since just a handful of AZD1222 recipients were seropositive for SARS-CoV-2 at baseline. The 56-69-year group was small, and its depth increase did not reach significance, likely because of low power. After two AZD1222 doses, both the breadth and the depth of spike-specific TCRs were significantly higher than at day 0 and than in MenACWY recipients. Because no day 14 peak-response samples were available, the repertoires could be characterized only after the peak T cell response. Participants were mostly white British, with more females than males. The authors suggested clonal diversity may have been underestimated. The whole spike protein was spanned by vaccine-associated CD4 TCRs, and dominant responses were seen in regions 160-218 and 743-854. Epitopes outside the regions mutated in the B.1.351 and B.1.1.7 variants were reportedly recognized by nearly half of the unique spike-specific TCRs.

As encoded in the germline V gene (reference sequence), CDR1 is SGHNT while CDR2 is YYREEE. V ends up 5 bases short and J 2 bases short, with an unmatched junction base count of 5. The cysteine opens and the phenylalanine closes a CDR3 of 15 amino acids. Only the CDR3 DNA is retained, 45 bases long and in frame from the first base. This TCR was sampled from an adult who received the AZD1222 COVID-19 vaccine. The starting material was peripheral blood, obtained 28 days after the second AZD1222 dose. The chain is encoded by TRBV5-4 joined to TRBJ2-5, and 11 bases in between align with TRBD2. DNA sequence: TGTGCCAGCAGGCGACTAGCGGGAACACAAGAGACCCAGTACTTC. Its amino acids are CASRRLAGTQETQYF.